This TCR beta chain was observed in a study of blood T cell repertoires in COVID-19. Study in general: From the United States, Italy and Spain came samples of acute and convalescent COVID-19.

In the study's own analysis: Reference gene primer amplification yielded estimated nucleated cell counts. Repertoires were generated with immunoSEQ multiplex PCR, while TCRdb's copy carries only in-frame clones and drops some. That table furnishes V, J and clone size, whereas the DNA furnished D and trimming. The sample lists 160,000 or so clones, about four fifths occurring once. V was shortened by 5 bases and J by 5 bases, with 21 bases between the two germline ends. From germline, CDR1 is MNHEY and CDR2 SMNVEV (reference sequence). CDR3 length: 16 amino acids. This clone was recorded only once. The sample comprised peripheral blood. The chain joins TRBV27 to TRBJ2-5; a weak D match, TRBD2 (6 bases). This clonotype originated in a man in his 70s with active or convalescent COVID-19. For the CDR3, the DNA is TGTGCCAGCAGTATCCGCCAGACGGGAGCCCCCGAGACCCAGTACTTC. Its protein product is CASSIRQTGAPETQYF.